Below are 26 T cell receptor beta chains sequenced from a single sample in a study of blood T cell repertoires in COVID-19. The repertoire was sequenced with immunoSEQ multiplex PCR; TCRdb's copy has only in-frame clones and lacks some. The sample lists some 320,000 clones, roughly 86% seen once, with roughly 5.2% in the top ten. Sequencing used PBMCs or T cells enriched from blood (not recorded which). These TCRs come from a woman aged 25 to 39 who had recovered from COVID-19.

The chain couples TRBV14 to TRBJ1-6; D call uncertain. From germline, CDR1 is SGHDN and CDR2 FVKESK. The CDR3 length is 12 residues. The ends were cut back, 4 bases at V and 5 bases at J, with 3 bases in the middle. CDR3 sequence: CASSPDNSPLHF. The CDR3 DNA follows: TGTGCCAGCAGCCCTGATAATTCACCCCTCCACTTT.

J is TRBJ1-2 and V is TRBV27, with TRBD1 identical over 7 bases. Germline CDR1 reads MNHEY; CDR2 reads SMNVEV (reference sequence). The ends lost 4 bases at V and 3 bases at J; junction bases unmatched: 5. The CDR3 contains 14 residues. CDR3 loop: CASSWARGYYGYTF. The CDR3, as DNA: TGTGCCAGCAGTTGGGCCAGGGGGTACTATGGCTACACCTTC.

The chain employs TRBV5-6 and TRBJ1-2; 10 nucleotides match TRBD1. The germline gives CDR1 SGHDT, CDR2 YYEEEE. V gave up 0 bases and J gave up 10 bases; unmatched junction bases: 3. The CDR3 length is 13 residues. CDR3 residues: CASSLGDRGSYTF. In DNA form, the CDR3 reads TGTGCCAGCAGCTTGGGGGACAGGGGTTCCTACACCTTC.

V usage is TRBV4-3 and J usage is TRBJ1-4; 9 nucleotides align to TRBD1. This CDR3 has 17 amino acids. In germline, CDR1 is LGHNA, CDR2 YSLEER. Unmatched junction bases numbered 13, after V lost 4 bases and J lost 7 bases. For the CDR3, the DNA is TGCGCCAGCAGCCTTTACCGGGACAGGGCGAAGGGTGAAAAACTGTTTTTT. It translates to CASSLYRDRAKGEKLFF.

This clone was observed a handful of times. The chain couples TRBV5-1 to TRBJ1-1; possibly TRBD1 for D (6 bases). The CDR3 sequence is 15 residues long. The V end was cut by 2 bases, the J end by 4 bases, with 15 bases between. Germline assignment: CDR1 SGHRS and CDR2 YFSETQ. CDR3 nucleotides: TGCGCCAGCAGCTTAAACAGGGTTTCGGGCACTGAAGCTTTCTTT. It specifies CASSLNRVSGTEAFF.

This chain joins TRBV19 and TRBJ2-7; 8 bases are shared with TRBD1. J gave up 2 bases and V 6 bases, and 9 bases lay outside the gene matches. CDR1 and CDR2 from the germline V gene are LNHDA and SQIVND (reference sequence). This CDR3 is 15 amino acids long. In DNA form, the CDR3 reads TGTGCCAGTAGGCCCGAGGGACAGGAGGCCTACGAGCAGTACTTC. Translated: CASRPEGQEAYEQYF.

Comments on this clone: Distinct nucleotide sequences in the sample also encode this CDR3. The chain employs TRBV2 and TRBJ2-7; TRBD1 matches at 8 bases. The CDR3 covers 14 residues. The germline CDR1 and CDR2 sequences are SNHLY and FYNNEI. The ends lost 3 bases at V and 3 bases at J; junction bases unmatched: 4. CDR3 coding DNA: TGTGCCAGCAGTGACCAAGGACAGGGCTACGAGCAGTACTTC. This translates into CASSDQGQGYEQYF.

J is TRBJ1-6 and V is TRBV2, with a weak D call TRBD1 (6 bases). There are 15 residues in the CDR3. Germline V lookup: CDR1 SNHLY, CDR2 FYNNEI. Trimming pared 6 bases from V and 0 bases from J, leaving 9 bases between. The CDR3 here is CASSTGPSYNSPLHF. CDR3 nucleotide sequence: TGTGCCAGCAGCACAGGGCCCTCCTATAATTCACCCCTCCACTTT.

In its sample, this clone was seen many times. The chain is built from TRBV12-3 or TRBV12-4 and TRBJ2-1; perhaps TRBD2 as D (6 bases). The ends were cut back, 8 bases at V and 7 bases at J, with 15 bases in the middle. This CDR3 region has 13 residues. Written as DNA, the CDR3 is TGTGCCAGCGTTGCGGGGAAATGGAATGAGCAGTTCTTC. This encodes CASVAGKWNEQFF.

The genes are TRBV5-5 and TRBJ1-1, with 7 positions matching TRBD1. CDR3 length: 17 residues. With V trimmed by 2 bases and J by 0 bases, 10 bases remained unmatched. Germline values: CDR1 SGHKS, CDR2 YYEKEE (reference sequence). CDR3 sequence reads: CASSLLYDRDMNTEAFF. CDR3 nucleotide sequence: TGTGCCAGCAGCTTACTTTATGACAGGGATATGAACACTGAAGCTTTCTTT.

This clone appeared once. V and J are TRBV18 and TRBJ1-4; unclear D gene. The CDR3 length is 15 residues. V was trimmed by 6 bases and J by 1 base, leaving 12 bases between them. Per the germline V gene, CDR1 is KGHSH and CDR2 is LQKENI. CDR3 region: CASSPLGGTNEKLFF. The DNA of the CDR3 is TGTGCCAGCTCCCCGCTCGGTGGAACTAATGAAAAACTGTTTTTT.

The chain joins TRBV7-9 to TRBJ1-2; the D is unclear. This CDR3 is 15 amino acids long. V dropped 2 bases and J dropped 6 bases, with 16 bases sitting between them. CDR1 is SEHNR, CDR2 FQNEAQ, per germline (reference sequence). This chain's CDR3 is CASSLPGSLFNGYTF. The CDR3 DNA follows: TGTGCCAGCAGCTTACCCGGGTCTTTGTTCAATGGCTACACCTTC.

The chain has TRBV11-2 and TRBJ1-4; D remains unclear. Trimming pared 5 bases from V and 1 base from J, leaving 11 bases between. Germline V gene sequence: CDR1 SGHAT, CDR2 FQNNGV. There are 15 residues in the CDR3. The chain's CDR3 is CASSLEGRTNEKLFF. CDR3 nucleotide sequence: TGTGCCAGCAGCCTCGAGGGAAGAACTAATGAAAAACTGTTTTTT.

The chain links TRBV4-1 to TRBJ1-3; no definite D call. The length of the CDR3 is 16 residues. Trimming shortened V by 0 bases and J by 2 bases, and 11 bases separated the two germline ends. The germline V gene encodes CDR1 MGHRA and CDR2 YSYEKL. CDR3 protein: CASSQDPGGTGNTIYF. CDR3 bases: TGCGCCAGCAGCCAAGATCCGGGAGGGACTGGAAACACCATATATTTT.

This chain connects TRBV2 to TRBJ1-4; D is perhaps TRBD1 (5 bases). The germline gives CDR1 SNHLY, CDR2 FYNNEI. Between the trimmed V and J ends, which lost 7 bases and 2 bases, there was a span of 8 bases. This CDR3 comprises 13 residues. This chain's CDR3 is CASKGLTNEKLFF. DNA for the CDR3: TGTGCCAGCAAGGGGCTCACTAATGAAAAACTGTTTTTT.

The chain couples TRBV28 to TRBJ1-2; D is ambiguous. This CDR3 is 13 amino acids long. Germline-derived CDR1 and CDR2 are MDHEN and SYDVKM. The DNA for the CDR3 is TGTGCTTCTATTAACCCTTCCAACTATGGCTACACCTTC. Translating it yields CASINPSNYGYTF.

The J gene is TRBJ2-3, the V gene TRBV19; 7 nucleotides agree with TRBD2. Germline values: CDR1 LNHDA, CDR2 SQIVND (reference sequence). V shed 3 bases, J shed 2 bases, and the junction held 8 bases outside the gene matches. The CDR3 consists of 16 residues. Here the CDR3 DNA reads TGTGCCAGTAGTATTTCCAGCGGGGACTACACAGATACGCAGTATTTT. Translating gives CASSISSGDYTDTQYF.

The J gene is TRBJ1-4, the V gene TRBV7-9; TRBD1 is a possible D gene (6 bases). The CDR3 loop spans 15 amino acids. Between the trimmed V and J ends, which lost 7 bases and 10 bases, there was a span of 22 bases. Germline loops: CDR1 SEHNR, CDR2 FQNEAQ (reference sequence). The CDR3 region has the DNA TGTGCCAGCACCGAGCTTATGGCAGGGGACGTAAAACTGTTTTTT. Translation gives CASTELMAGDVKLFF.

The V gene is TRBV30, the J gene TRBJ2-5; perhaps TRBD2 as D (5 bases). The CDR3 is 12 residues long. With 4 bases removed from V and 4 bases from J, the gap between germline ends came to 10 bases. Looked up from germline, CDR1 is GTSNPN and CDR2 is SVGIG (reference sequence). The DNA for the CDR3 is TGTGCCTGGACGGCTAGCAGAGAGACCCAGTACTTC. Amino acid sequence: CAWTASRETQYF.

This sequence joins TRBV19 and TRBJ2-5, with 14 nucleotides matching TRBD2. Germline V gene sequence: CDR1 LNHDA, CDR2 SQIVND (reference sequence). With V trimmed by 5 bases and J by 5 bases, 10 bases remained unmatched. This CDR3 comprises 17 residues. The DNA for the CDR3 is TGTGCCAGTAGTTCCTCAGGACTAGCGGGGGGCCGGGAGACCCAGTACTTC. This codes for CASSSSGLAGGRETQYF.

The chain recombines TRBV5-4 with TRBJ2-5; D is uncertain. The V gene's germline CDR1 is SGHNT and CDR2 YYREEE (reference sequence). V was pared by 3 bases and J by 3 bases, with 9 bases between. This CDR3 is built from 13 residues. The CDR3 here is CASSYGLEETQYF. The CDR3, as DNA: TGTGCCAGCAGCTACGGCCTAGAAGAGACCCAGTACTTC.

V is TRBV4-1 and J is TRBJ2-2; no clear D. CDR3 length equals 17 residues. The germline CDR1 and CDR2 sequences are MGHRA and YSYEKL. The V gene lost 2 bases and the J gene lost 0 bases, with 13 bases spanning the gap. DNA for the CDR3: TGCGCCAGCAGCCAATTGCCTCTGGAGACGAACACCGGGGAGCTGTTTTTT. Translating it yields CASSQLPLETNTGELFF.

J is TRBJ1-4 and V is TRBV19; no clear D. The CDR3 runs 15 residues. V lost 1 base and J lost 8, with 14 bases in between. CDR1 and CDR2 (germline): LNHDA, SQIVND (reference sequence). CDR3 sequence: CASSIARMTAEKLFF. CDR3 in DNA: TGTGCCAGTAGTATAGCCAGGATGACGGCCGAAAAACTGTTTTTT.

The gene calls are TRBV10-3 and TRBJ2-7; 10 nucleotides agree with TRBD2. V lost 4 bases to trimming and J lost 7 bases; unmatched junction nucleotides: 10. Germline CDR1 reads ENHRY; CDR2 reads SYGVKD. There are 15 residues in the CDR3. CDR3 DNA sequence: TGTGCCATCAGTGTACGACTAGCGGGTCAATGGGAGCAGTACTTC. It is translated as CAISVRLAGQWEQYF.

The chain is built from TRBV5-6 and TRBJ1-2; weak D call: TRBD1 (6 bases). Germline values: CDR1 SGHDT, CDR2 YYEEEE. The CDR3 extends over 14 amino acids. V was clipped by 3 bases and J by 7 bases, with 16 bases between them. This CDR3 reads CASSSTDRTGGYTF. In DNA, the CDR3 is TGTGCCAGCAGCTCTACTGACAGGACGGGTGGCTACACCTTC.

This clone was seen a single time. V and J are TRBV28 and TRBJ2-2; 9 nucleotides agree with TRBD1. The CDR3 length is 18 residues. Per germline, CDR1 MDHEN and CDR2 SYDVKM. Germline trimming cut 6 bases from V and 0 bases from J; bases unmatched to any gene: 11. CDR3 protein: CASSPGTGRRPNTGELFF. The CDR3 bases are TGTGCCAGCAGCCCCGGGACAGGGCGCCGTCCGAACACCGGGGAGCTGTTTTTT.